Sequencing of this T cell receptor beta chain was carried out in a study of blood T cell repertoires in COVID-19. Study overall: The United States, Italy and Spain supplied acute and convalescent COVID-19 samples.

This clone was detected only a few times. The assay was immunoSEQ multiplex PCR, and TCRdb's table has in-frame clones only and misses some. The table has 170,000 or so clones, 65% to 90% seen once. After removal of 0 bases from V and 2 bases from J, the junction contained 14 bases not matched to a gene. This CDR3 is 20 amino acids long. Germline CDR1 is LGHDT and CDR2 is YNNKEL (reference sequence). Sequenced sample: peripheral blood. The V gene is TRBV3-1 (or the pseudogene TRBV3-2), the J gene TRBJ2-4, with TRBD2 matching over 9 bases. The TCR sequence derives from a human donor in a cohort sampled during active COVID-19. The CDR3 DNA follows: TGTGCCAGCAGCCAAGACGGATTAGCGGGAGTGGCGGGGACCAAAAACATTCAGTACTTC. It codes for CASSQDGLAGVAGTKNIQYF.